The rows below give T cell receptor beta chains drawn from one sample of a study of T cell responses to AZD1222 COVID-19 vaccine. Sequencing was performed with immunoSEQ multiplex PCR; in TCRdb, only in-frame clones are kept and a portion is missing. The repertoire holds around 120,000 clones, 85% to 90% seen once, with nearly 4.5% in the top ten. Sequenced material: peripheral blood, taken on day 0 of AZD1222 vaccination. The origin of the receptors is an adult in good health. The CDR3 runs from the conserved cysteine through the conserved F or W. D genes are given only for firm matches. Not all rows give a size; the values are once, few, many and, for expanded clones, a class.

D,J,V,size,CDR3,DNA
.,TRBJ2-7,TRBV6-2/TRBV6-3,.,CASSIAVIAYEQYF,TGTGCCAGCAGCATAGCGGTTATTGCCTACGAGCAGTACTTC
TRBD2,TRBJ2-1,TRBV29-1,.,CSVGMGLAAYNEQFF,TGCAGCGTTGGGATGGGACTAGCGGCCTACAATGAGCAGTTCTTC
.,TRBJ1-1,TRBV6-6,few,CASTNRQAEGTEAFF,TGTGCCAGCACCAACAGACAGGCCGAAGGGACTGAAGCTTTCTTT
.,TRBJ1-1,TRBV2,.,CASSEFGGSAEAFF,TGTGCCAGCAGTGAATTCGGGGGTAGCGCTGAAGCTTTCTTT
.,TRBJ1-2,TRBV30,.,CACGGTNYGYTF,TGTGCCTGTGGGGGAACTAACTATGGCTACACCTTC
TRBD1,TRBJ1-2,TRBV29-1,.,CSVVEQGEGYGYTF,TGCAGCGTTGTAGAGCAGGGGGAGGGCTATGGCTACACCTTC
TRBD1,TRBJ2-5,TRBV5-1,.,CASSDPQGIETQYF,TGCGCCAGCAGCGACCCACAGGGGATTGAGACCCAGTACTTC
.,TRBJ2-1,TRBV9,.,CASSVGTIPSNEQFF,TGTGCCAGCAGCGTAGGGACTATACCTTCCAATGAGCAGTTCTTC
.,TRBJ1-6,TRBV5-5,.,CASSLYALDRSPLHF,TGTGCCAGCAGCTTGTACGCATTAGACCGTTCACCCCTCCACTTT
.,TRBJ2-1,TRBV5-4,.,CASSPRLGDSFYNEQFF,TGTGCCAGCAGCCCCCGGCTGGGGGACTCGTTCTACAATGAGCAGTTCTTC
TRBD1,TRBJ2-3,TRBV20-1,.,CRGQGGDTQYF,TGCAGAGGACAGGGAGGAGATACGCAGTATTTT
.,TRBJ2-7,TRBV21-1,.,CASTKAGQTTKGGYEQYF,TGTGCCAGCACCAAGGCCGGACAGACGACGAAGGGGGGCTACGAGCAGTACTTC
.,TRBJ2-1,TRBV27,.,CASKTQTRGARSYNEQFF,TGTGCCAGCAAGACGCAGACAAGGGGTGCTCGCTCCTACAATGAGCAGTTCTTC
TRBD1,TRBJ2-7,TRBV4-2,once,CASSQTGTGVAYEQYF,TGTGCCAGCAGCCAGACCGGGACAGGGGTGGCCTACGAGCAGTACTTC
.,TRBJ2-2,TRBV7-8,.,CASSPSAYNTGELFF,TGTGCCAGCAGCCCGAGCGCTTACAACACCGGGGAGCTGTTTTTT
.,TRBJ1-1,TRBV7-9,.,CASSLGQTNTEAFF,TGTGCCAGCAGCTTAGGCCAGACGAACACTGAAGCTTTCTTT
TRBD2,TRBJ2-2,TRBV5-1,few,CACRASGTGELFF,TGCGCCTGTCGGGCTAGCGGAACCGGGGAGCTGTTTTTT
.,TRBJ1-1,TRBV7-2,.,CASSQQGGVKNTEAFF,TGTGCCAGCAGTCAGCAGGGCGGGGTCAAAAACACTGAAGCTTTCTTT
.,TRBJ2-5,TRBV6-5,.,CASRQAETQYF,TGTGCCAGCAGGCAGGCAGAGACCCAGTACTTC
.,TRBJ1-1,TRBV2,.,CASSAAVNTEAFF,TGTGCCAGCAGCGCCGCCGTGAACACTGAAGCTTTCTTT
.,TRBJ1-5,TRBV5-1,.,CASSAGGNQPQHF,TGCGCCAGCAGCGCCGGGGGCAATCAGCCCCAGCATTTT
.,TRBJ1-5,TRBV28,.,CASSSGTFNQPQHF,TGTGCCAGCAGTAGCGGGACATTCAATCAGCCCCAGCATTTT
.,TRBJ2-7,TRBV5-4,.,CASSPRFTLADIVEQYF,TGTGCCAGCAGCCCCAGGTTCACACTAGCCGACATCGTGGAGCAGTACTTC
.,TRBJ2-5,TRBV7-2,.,CASSFGRGETQYF,TGTGCCAGCAGCTTCGGACGGGGGGAGACCCAGTACTTC
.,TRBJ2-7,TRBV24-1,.,CATGSDGYEQYF,TGTGCCACCGGGAGTGACGGCTACGAGCAGTACTTC
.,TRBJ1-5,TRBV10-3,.,CAIGLSSNQPQHF,TGTGCCATCGGGCTCAGTAGCAATCAGCCCCAGCATTTT
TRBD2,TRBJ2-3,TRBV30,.,CAWRLAGLPDTQYF,TGTGCCTGGAGGCTAGCGGGGCTACCAGATACGCAGTATTTT
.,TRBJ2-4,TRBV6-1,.,CASSVNSGLAKNIQYF,TGTGCCAGCAGTGTCAATTCCGGGCTAGCCAAAAACATTCAGTACTTC